Given below is one T cell receptor (beta chain) in context. This entry is derived from a study of shared clonotypes between healthy human individuals. This CDR3 contains 15 residues. V was trimmed by 2 bases and J by 7 bases, leaving 15 bases between them. Per the germline V gene, CDR1 is SEHNR and CDR2 is FQNEAQ (reference sequence). Sequencing used immunoSEQ multiplex PCR; TCRdb keeps in-frame clones, though not all of them. The sample shows about 710,000 clones, 73% of them seen only once. This receptor was taken from a woman aged 30 to 39 in good health. The material sequenced was memory CD4+ T cells sorted from blood. The subset here: CD45RA-negative fraction. The chain joins TRBV7-9 to TRBJ2-1; perhaps TRBD2 as D (5 bases). CDR3 protein: CASSLPGIHRNEQFF. CDR3 bases: TGTGCCAGCAGCTTACCCGGGATCCACCGTAATGAGCAGTTCTTC.